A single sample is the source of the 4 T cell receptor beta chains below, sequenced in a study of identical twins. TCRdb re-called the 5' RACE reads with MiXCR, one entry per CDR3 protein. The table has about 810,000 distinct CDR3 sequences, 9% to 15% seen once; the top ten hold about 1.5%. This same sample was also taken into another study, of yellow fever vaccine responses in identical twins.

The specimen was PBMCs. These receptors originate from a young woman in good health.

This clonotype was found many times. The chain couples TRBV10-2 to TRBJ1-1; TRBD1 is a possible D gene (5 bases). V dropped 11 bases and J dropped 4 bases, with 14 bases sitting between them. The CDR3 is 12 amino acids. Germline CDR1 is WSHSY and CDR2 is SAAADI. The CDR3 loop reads CAAAREGTEAFF. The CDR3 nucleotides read TGCGCCGCTGCCAGGGAGGGCACTGAAGCTTTCTTT.

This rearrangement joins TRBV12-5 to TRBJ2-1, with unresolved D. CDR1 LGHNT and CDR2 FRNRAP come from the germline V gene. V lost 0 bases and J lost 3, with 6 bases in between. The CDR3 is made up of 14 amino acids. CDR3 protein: CASGLVSSYNEQFF. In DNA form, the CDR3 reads TGTGCTAGTGGTTTGGTGTCTAGCTACAATGAGCAGTTCTTC.

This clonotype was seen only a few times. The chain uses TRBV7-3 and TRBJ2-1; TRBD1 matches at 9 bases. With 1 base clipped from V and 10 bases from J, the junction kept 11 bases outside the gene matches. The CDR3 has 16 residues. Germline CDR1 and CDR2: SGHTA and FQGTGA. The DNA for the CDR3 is TGTGCCAGCAGCTTAATATGGCCAGTGGGACAGGGAGAGCAGTTCTTC. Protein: CASSLIWPVGQGEQFF.

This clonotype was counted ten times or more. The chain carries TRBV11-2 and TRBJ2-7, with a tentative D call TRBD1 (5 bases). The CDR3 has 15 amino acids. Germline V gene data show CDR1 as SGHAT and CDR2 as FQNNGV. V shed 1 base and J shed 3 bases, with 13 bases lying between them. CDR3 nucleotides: TGTGCCAGCAGCTTAGGTGTCAGGGCGAGCTACGAGCAGTACTTC. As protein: CASSLGVRASYEQYF.